This paragraph reports one T cell receptor (beta chain). Its antigen is still unknown. No much larger clonotype is one base removed from it; base qualities were not supplied. Each collaborating institution followed its own protocols to collect whole blood in K2EDTA tubes. For TCRbeta analysis, collaborators shipped samples as frozen whole blood, isolated PBMCs, or DNA extracted from either of those sample types. From its cysteine to its phenylalanine, the CDR3 spans 15 amino acids. The kept DNA is CDR3 alone, 45 bases in frame from the first base. Trimming takes 4 bases off V and 8 bases off J; junction bases not matched to a gene: 8. Taken from the germline V gene, the CDR1 and CDR2 loops are SGHTA and FQGNSA. The source of the sample is a study of blood T cell repertoires in COVID-19 (dated by TCRdb to the early 2020s). Study-wide context: Samples covering the acute and convalescent phases of COVID-19 were provided by collaborators in the United States, Italy and Spain. The repertoires were released in a freely available public database meant as a resource for research on the immune response to SARS-CoV-2. The prospective study material was composed of cDNA or gDNA derived from T cells, B-cell-depleted T cells, or PBMCs. Where HLA class I and class II types were available, the types were taken from metadata supplied by the sample provider, not from assay-based typing. Deeply sampled blood TCRbeta repertoires from subjects exposed to, actively infected with, or recovered from COVID-19 were included in the dataset. The samples were drawn from the first 160 participants of the ongoing ImmuneRACE study and from over a thousand subjects provided by 6 global collaborators. Sample metadata almost always included a de-identified subject ID, COVID-19 status, age in years and sex. What the research found in general, with its limitations: The amount of clinical and demographic metadata varied by source and participant and was provided uncurated.

TCRbeta CDR3 regions were amplified from genomic DNA using the immunoSEQ Assay, a bias-controlled multiplex PCR. The source study handled its data this way. The number of nucleated cells in each sample was estimated from the amplification of reference gene primers within the assay. Sequence reads were collapsed and filtered to measure the absolute abundance of every unique TCRbeta CDR3 rearrangement. For each sample, productive Simpson clonality was calculated as the square root of Simpson's diversity index over productive rearrangements. TCRdb took this table from immuneACCESS and kept in-frame rearrangements with V and J called. Such tables lack part of the clones; where checked against another copy, unresolved V genes explain under half of the gap, and the rest is unexplained. D and trimming were read from the DNA, whereas the V and J calls and clone size are those reported in that table. The sample table records about 100,000 clones; 85% of these occur just once. Around 1.9% of the sample is held by the ten biggest clonotypes.

The sequenced material came from peripheral blood. The chain uses TRBV7-2 and TRBJ1-2; the junction holds 12 bases that match TRBD1. The clonotype originates from a woman in her 70s with active or convalescent COVID-19. The nucleotide sequence is TGTGCCAGCAGCTCTCCGGGACAGGGGGCTAAGGGCTACACCTTC. This is translated as CASSSPGQGAKGYTF.